These 5 T cell receptor beta chains share one sample of origin, sequenced in a study of T-cell reconstitution after alpha-beta-depleted transplantation in children. TCRbeta library preparation incorporated unique molecular identifiers. TCRdb re-called the PCR reads with MiXCR, one entry per CDR3 protein. Here the sample spans approximately 420,000 distinct CDR3 sequences, roughly a tenth being singletons. The material sequenced was PBMCs from the stem cell graft donor, taken from the stem cell graft. The receptors derive from a human donor who donated a stem cell graft to a child with acute myeloid leukemia.

This clonotype was seen only a few times. CDR3 loop: CASSTGTGSYNEQFF. The CDR3 DNA reads as TGTGCCAGCAGCACGGGGACGGGCTCCTACAATGAGCAGTTCTTC. V usage is TRBV7-2 and J usage is TRBJ2-1; the D gene could be TRBD1 or TRBD2 (5 bases each). CDR1 is SGHTA, CDR2 FQGNSA, per germline. The CDR3 covers 15 residues. V lost 5 bases and J lost 0, with 11 bases in between. Full variable domain (missing parts from reference TRBV7-2 and TRBJ2-1): GAGVSQSPSNKVTEKGKDVELRCDPISGHTALYWYRQSLGQGLEFLIYFQGNSAPDKSGLPSDRFSAERTGGSVSTLTIQRTQQEDSAVYLCASSTGTGSYNEQFFGPGTRLTVL.

The table lists this clonotype with a few counts. This chain links TRBV7-8 with TRBJ2-2; D unclear. Per germline, CDR1 SGHVS and CDR2 FQNEAQ. V lost 1 base, J lost 5 bases, and 11 bases lay in between. The CDR3 is 15 residues long. CDR3 nucleotides: TGTGCCAGCAGCTTAGATCCCCAGAGAACCGGGGAGCTGTTTTTT. Translation: CASSLDPQRTGELFF. Full variable domain (remainder filled in from reference TRBV7-8 and TRBJ2-2): GAGVSQSPRYKVAKRGQDVALRCDPISGHVSLFWYQQALGQGPEFLTYFQNEAQLDKSGLPSDRFFAERPEGSVSTLKIQRTQQEDSAVYLCASSLDPQRTGELFFGEGSRLTVL.

V is TRBV30 and J is TRBJ2-3, with 10 positions matching TRBD2. Germline lookup yields CDR1 GTSNPN and CDR2 SVGIG (reference sequence). This CDR3 contains 17 residues. V lost 2 bases to trimming and J lost 1 base; unmatched junction nucleotides: 9. CDR3 nucleotide sequence: TGTGCCTGGAGTTCTAGCGGGGGTTCACGTCGCACAGATACGCAGTATTTT. Its translation: CAWSSSGGSRRTDTQYF.

About this clonotype: One junction end does not reproduce the germline sequence, and a read error may be involved. The chain recombines TRBV4-1 with TRBJ1-5; D is possibly TRBD1 (5 bases). Germline V gene lookup returns CDR1 MGHRA and CDR2 YSYEKL. The CDR3 is 15 residues long. DNA of the CDR3: TGCGCCGGCAGCCCGAGACAGATAACCCATCAGCCCCAGCATTTT. Protein: CAGSPRQITHQPQHF.

This clonotype was detected many times. The rearrangement uses TRBV5-1 and TRBJ2-7; 10 nucleotides match TRBD1. The CDR3 sequence is 15 residues long. Trimming took 4 bases from V and 5 from J; bases not matched to a gene: 9. Germline-derived CDR1 and CDR2 are SGHRS and YFSETQ. CDR3: CASSHSGQGTNEQYF. CDR3 bases: TGCGCCAGCAGCCATTCGGGACAGGGGACCAACGAGCAGTACTTC.